The T cell receptor beta chain described here comes from a study of cytomegalovirus exposure and HLA in healthy donors. Study context: The approximately 120 validation repertoires and the approximately 700 first-cohort repertoires shared a platform, a later analysis reported. Regarding the study as a whole: In vitro data verified three CMV-associated chains as specific for CMV antigens. According to the study, 150 to 200 TCR beta chains were cytomegalovirus-associated.

CDR1 SGDLS and CDR2 YYNGEE come from the germline V gene. V dropped 3 bases and J dropped 4 bases, with 23 bases sitting between them. The CDR3 is 18 residues long. The donors were part of the validation cohort, which consisted of over a hundred subjects and was separate from the first cohort of 666 subjects. In regard to this clone: No antigen is known for it.

Generated by immunoSEQ multiplex PCR, the TCRdb table keeps only in-frame clones and is missing some. The sample has more than 120,000 clones, about 87% seen once. The genes are TRBV9 and TRBJ1-5; a possible D gene is TRBD1 (6 bases). The sample taken for sequencing was PBMCs. The receptor was derived from a man in his late teens or twenties in good health and CMV-seropositive. CDR3: CASSAGTSGPEINQPQHF. In nucleotides, the CDR3 is TGTGCCAGCAGCGCCGGGACATCAGGACCTGAAATTAATCAGCCCCAGCATTTT. Together with reference TRBV9 and TRBJ1-5, the CDR3 gives the full variable domain: DSGVTQTPKHLITATGQRVTLRCSPRSGDLSVYWYQQSLDQGLQFLIQYYNGEERAKGNILERFSAQQFPDLHSELNLSSLELGDSALYFCASSAGTSGPEINQPQHFGDGTRLSIL.